The 18 T cell receptor beta chains in this list originate from one sample, sequenced in a study of T cell repertoires in aging, cancer and after chemotherapy. Amplification of TCR beta used genomic DNA extracted from peripheral blood. Multiplex touch-down PCR with TRB-A/B primers amplified rearranged V-D-J TRB sequences. TCRdb redid the calling of the multiplex PCR reads with MiXCR, one entry per CDR3 protein. Seen here are fewer than 6,500 distinct CDR3 sequences, 30% observed once, and the top ten hold approximately 8.4%. The source material was blood. The source of these receptors is a human donor with a blood cancer.

This clonotype was seen a handful of times. The chain is built from TRBV24-1 and TRBJ2-1; possibly TRBD2 for D (6 bases). Trimming stripped 9 bases from V and 5 bases from J, with 16 bases between. Germline CDR1 is KGHDR and CDR2 is SFDVKD. The CDR3 has 14 amino acids. The CDR3 protein is CATGDGGPNNEQFF. As DNA, the CDR3 is TGTGCCACCGGGGACGGGGGACCTAACAATGAGCAGTTCTTC.

Note on this clonotype: A much larger clone lies a single base off, so this may be a read error. This chain uses TRBV6-5 with TRBJ2-1; 8 bases agree with TRBD1. There are 13 residues in the CDR3. Germline values: CDR1 MNHEY, CDR2 SVGAGI. After removal of 9 bases from V and 12 bases from J, the junction contained 13 bases not matched to a gene. The CDR3 coding sequence is TGTGCCAGAAGCCACAGACCTGACAGGGGGCAGTTCTTC. Translation: CARSHRPDRGQFF.

The chain is built from TRBV5-6 and TRBJ2-7; 8 bases are shared with TRBD2. V dropped 0 bases and J dropped 4; count of bases not matched to a gene: 6. Germline lookup yields CDR1 SGHDT and CDR2 YYEEEE. The CDR3 has 15 amino acids. The CDR3 loop is CASSLAFGGAYEQYF. CDR3 nucleotides: TGTGCCAGCAGCTTGGCCTTCGGGGGGGCGTACGAGCAGTACTTC.

By share, this clonotype counts as medium-sized. This chain links TRBV12-3 or TRBV12-4 with TRBJ2-3; D gene unclear. Between the trimmed V and J ends, which lost 3 bases and 0 bases, there was a span of 1 base. The CDR3 has 12 amino acids. The CDR3 is CASSLSTDTQYF. The CDR3 nucleotides are TGTGCCAGCAGTTTGAGCACAGATACGCAGTATTTT.

This clonotype is judged medium-sized (0.01 to 0.1%). CDR3 in amino acids: CASSDWSVGGELFF. The CDR3 DNA reads as TGTGCCAGCAGTGACTGGAGTGTCGGCGGGGAGCTGTTTTTT. The chain uses TRBV6-4 and TRBJ2-2, with no clear D. Germline V lookup: CDR1 MRHNA, CDR2 SNTAGT. The CDR3 has 14 amino acids. Deletions cut 1 base from V and 7 bases from J, with 10 bases between.

The V call is TRBV12-3 or TRBV12-4, the J call TRBJ2-1; maybe TRBD2 (7 bases). Trimming pared 3 bases from V and 3 bases from J, leaving 12 bases between. The CDR3 is 15 residues long. Here the CDR3 reads CASSFGGGNYNEQFF. The CDR3 bases are TGTGCCAGCAGTTTTGGCGGGGGCAACTACAATGAGCAGTTCTTC.

The chain uses TRBV7-9 and TRBJ2-1; 7 bases are shared with TRBD2. Germline values: CDR1 SEHNR, CDR2 FQNEAQ (reference sequence). Trimming removed 5 bases from V and 0 bases from J; junction bases left unmatched: 7. CDR3 size: 16 residues. This CDR3 reads CASSPPSGTSYNEQFF. The CDR3 DNA is TGTGCCAGCAGCCCCCCCAGCGGGACCTCCTACAATGAGCAGTTCTTC.

The V gene is TRBV6-5, the J gene TRBJ2-5; tentative D call: TRBD2 (6 bases). V gave up 6 bases and J gave up 1 base, with 12 bases separating them. Germline V gives CDR1 MNHEY, CDR2 SVGAGI. This CDR3 has 14 amino acids. The CDR3 DNA is TGTGCCAGCAGAAAGACTAGTGGCCAAGAGACCCAGTACTTC. It codes for CASRKTSGQETQYF.

As to this clonotype: At one boundary the junction diverges from the germline segment, which might be a read error. The chain employs TRBV18 and TRBJ1-1; 9 bases fit TRBD1. Germline CDR1 reads KGHSH; CDR2 reads LQKENI. The length of the CDR3 is 14 residues. The CDR3 reads CDSSPQGARTEAFF. DNA for the CDR3: TGTGACAGCTCACCACAGGGGGCGAGGACTGAAGCTTTCTTT.

CDR3 bases: TGTGCCAGCAGCCCGGGAAAATCCTATGGCTACACCTTC. Translation gives CASSPGKSYGYTF. This chain joins TRBV6-5 and TRBJ1-2; no reliable D call. Trimming shortened V by 6 bases and J by 4 bases, and 12 bases separated the two germline ends. The CDR3 totals 13 residues. The germline V gene has CDR1 MNHEY and CDR2 SVGAGI.

Sample share makes this clonotype medium-sized (0.01 to 0.1%). This chain uses TRBV10-3 with TRBJ2-3; 7 nucleotides align to TRBD2. Germline assignment: CDR1 ENHRY and CDR2 SYGVKD. This CDR3 region has 14 residues. Trimming at V came to 11 bases and at J to 2 bases, leaving 10 bases not matched to a gene. Here the CDR3 DNA reads TGTGCCTTCTCGGAGCGGGATTTCACAGATACGCAGTATTTT. This encodes CAFSERDFTDTQYF.

The chain employs TRBV7-9 and TRBJ2-1; 9 positions agree with TRBD1. CDR1 is SEHNR and CDR2 is FQNEAQ in the germline V gene (reference sequence). This CDR3 comprises 16 residues. The trim removed 5 bases at V and 0 bases at J, leaving 5 bases unmatched. The CDR3, as DNA: TGTGCCAGCAGCCTAGGGACAGGGTTCTCCTACAATGAGCAGTTCTTC. Its protein product is CASSLGTGFSYNEQFF. The variable domain in full, completed from reference TRBV7-9 and TRBJ2-1, reads DTGVSQNPRHKITKRGQNVTFRCDPISEHNRLYWYRQTLGQGPEFLTYFQNEAQLEKSRLLSDRFSAERPKGSFSTLEIQRTEQGDSAMYLCASSLGTGFSYNEQFFGPGTRLTVL.

This clonotype is categorized as medium-sized. CDR3 sequence: CASSMTSTSYNEQFF. The CDR3 DNA sequence: TGTGCCAGTAGTATGACGTCAACCTCCTACAATGAGCAGTTCTTC. V usage is TRBV19 and J usage is TRBJ2-1; D is ambiguous. Per germline, CDR1 LNHDA and CDR2 SQIVND (reference sequence). The CDR3 has 15 amino acids. V was trimmed by 3 bases and J by 0 bases, leaving 9 bases between them.

Turning to this clonotype: A much larger clone differs by one base, so this may be a read error. The chain uses TRBV27 and TRBJ2-3, with D possibly TRBD2 on 5 matching bases. V dropped 6 bases and J dropped 4 bases, with 17 bases sitting between them. Germline CDR1 and CDR2: MNHEY and SMNVEV (reference sequence). This CDR3 is built from 15 residues. CDR3 loop: CASRERAFSADTQYF. CDR3 in DNA: TGTGCCAGCAGGGAGAGGGCCTTCTCTGCAGATACGCAGTATTTT.

Within the sample, this clonotype is medium-sized. The chain recombines TRBV6-4 with TRBJ2-1, with TRBD2 matching 10 bases. Trimming took 6 bases from V and 4 from J; bases not matched to a gene: 6. The CDR3 loop spans 15 amino acids. Germline V gene sequence: CDR1 MRHNA, CDR2 SNTAGT. Here the CDR3 reads CASSPTSGTYNEQFF. DNA for the CDR3: TGTGCCAGCAGCCCAACTAGCGGGACATACAATGAGCAGTTCTTC.

The chain links TRBV4-2 to TRBJ1-1; 7 nucleotides line up with TRBD1. The CDR3 sequence is 15 residues long. Looked up from germline, CDR1 is LGHNA and CDR2 is YNFKEQ. The J segment lost 6 bases and the V segment lost 5 bases, leaving 12 bases of the junction unmatched. This chain's CDR3 is CASSKIPGTEAEAFF. CDR3 sequence (DNA): TGTGCCAGCAGCAAAATTCCCGGGACAGAGGCTGAAGCTTTCTTT.

This clonotype was seen a handful of times. This chain uses TRBV24-1 with TRBJ2-2, with TRBD1 as a possible D gene (5 bases). V lost 4 bases, J lost 0 bases, and 11 bases lay in between. CDR3 length: 16 amino acids. The germline gives CDR1 KGHDR, CDR2 SFDVKD. The DNA for the CDR3 is TGTGCCACCAGTGACCACAGGATCGCGAACACCGGGGAGCTGTTTTTT. This gives the protein CATSDHRIANTGELFF.

There are a few counts of this clonotype. The chain's CDR3 is CSARYRGYGYTF. In DNA, the CDR3 is TGCAGTGCTAGATACAGGGGATATGGCTACACCTTC. The chain recombines TRBV20-1 with TRBJ1-2, with 7 bases lining up with TRBD1. Germline CDR1 DFQATT, CDR2 SNEGSKA (reference sequence). The CDR3 length is 12 residues. With 2 bases clipped from V and 5 bases from J, the junction kept 2 bases outside the gene matches.